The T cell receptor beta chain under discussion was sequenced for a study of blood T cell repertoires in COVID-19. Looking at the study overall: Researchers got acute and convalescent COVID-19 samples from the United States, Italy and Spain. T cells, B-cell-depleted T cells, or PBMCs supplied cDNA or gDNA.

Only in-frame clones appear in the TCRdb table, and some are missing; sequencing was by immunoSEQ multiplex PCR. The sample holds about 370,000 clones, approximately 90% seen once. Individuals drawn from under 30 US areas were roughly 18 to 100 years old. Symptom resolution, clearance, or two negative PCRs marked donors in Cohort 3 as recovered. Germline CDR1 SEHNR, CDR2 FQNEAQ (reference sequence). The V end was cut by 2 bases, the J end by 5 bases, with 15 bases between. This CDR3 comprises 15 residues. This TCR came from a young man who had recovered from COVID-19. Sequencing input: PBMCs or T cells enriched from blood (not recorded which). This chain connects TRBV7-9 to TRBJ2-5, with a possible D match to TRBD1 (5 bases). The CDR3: CASSLYLQVEETQYF. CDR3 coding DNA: TGTGCCAGCAGCTTATATCTACAGGTAGAGGAGACCCAGTACTTC.